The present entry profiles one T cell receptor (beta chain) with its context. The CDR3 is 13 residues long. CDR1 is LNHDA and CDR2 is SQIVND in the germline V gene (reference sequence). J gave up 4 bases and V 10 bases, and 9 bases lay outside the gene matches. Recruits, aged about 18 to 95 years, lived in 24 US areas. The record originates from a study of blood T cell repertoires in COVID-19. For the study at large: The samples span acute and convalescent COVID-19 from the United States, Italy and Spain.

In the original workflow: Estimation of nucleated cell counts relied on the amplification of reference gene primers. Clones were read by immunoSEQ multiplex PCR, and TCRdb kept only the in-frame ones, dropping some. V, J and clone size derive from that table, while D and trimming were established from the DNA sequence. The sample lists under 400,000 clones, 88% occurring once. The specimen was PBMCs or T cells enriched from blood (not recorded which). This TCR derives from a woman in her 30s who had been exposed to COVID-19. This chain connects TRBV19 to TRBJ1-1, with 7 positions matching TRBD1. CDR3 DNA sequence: TGTGCCACCCGACAGGGAAAGGGCACTGAAGCTTTCTTT. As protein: CATRQGKGTEAFF.